Following are 8 T cell receptor beta chains from one sample sequenced in a study of blood T cell repertoires in COVID-19. Clones were read by immunoSEQ multiplex PCR, and TCRdb kept only the in-frame ones, dropping some. The data show hundreds of thousands of clones, with around four fifths seen just once and 5% to 6% held by the top ten. What was sequenced was peripheral blood. The receptors were sampled from a man older than 75 with acute or convalescent COVID-19.

The rearrangement uses TRBV5-6 and TRBJ2-5; 7 bases are a match to TRBD1. CDR3 size: 14 residues. V trimming: 4 bases; J trimming: 10 bases; junction bases outside the gene matches: 13. Germline V CDR1 and CDR2: SGHDT, YYEEEE. DNA of the CDR3: TGTGCCAGCAGCCAAACAGGGGCCCAAGTGGGCCAGTACTTC. It yields the protein CASSQTGAQVGQYF.

This clone showed up many times. This chain joins TRBV5-1 and TRBJ1-5; TRBD1 might be the D (6 bases). Germline lookup yields CDR1 SGHRS and CDR2 YFSETQ. The CDR3 is made up of 15 amino acids. V lost 7 bases and J 6 bases, leaving 20 bases between the germline ends. CDR3 bases: TGCGCCAGCGCTCCAGGCGGGGGCGACTTTCAGCCCCAGCATTTT. It encodes CASAPGGGDFQPQHF.

This chain uses TRBV19 with TRBJ1-2; TRBD1 might be the D (6 bases). This CDR3 comprises 12 residues. Germline assignment: CDR1 LNHDA and CDR2 SQIVND (reference sequence). V lost 9 bases and J 3 bases, leaving 11 bases between the germline ends. The CDR3 nucleotides are TGTGCCAGCCGGACAGATTACTATGGCTACACCTTC. This translates into CASRTDYYGYTF.

This clone occurred once. The V call is TRBV11-3, the J call TRBJ2-1; 11 bases are a match to TRBD2. The CDR3 contains 15 residues. With V trimmed by 5 bases and J by 4 bases, 4 bases remained unmatched. Per the germline V gene, CDR1 is SGHNT and CDR2 is YENEEA. CDR3 coding DNA: TGTGCCAGCAGCCTACTAGCGGGGGCTTACAATGAGCAGTTCTTC. This translates into CASSLLAGAYNEQFF.

The chain couples TRBV2 to TRBJ2-7; D might be TRBD2 (6 bases). This CDR3 comprises 17 residues. The ends were cut back, 0 bases at V and 4 bases at J, with 19 bases in the middle. Germline lookup yields CDR1 SNHLY and CDR2 FYNNEI. This chain's CDR3 is CASSEAPKKAGLYEQYF. The CDR3, as DNA: TGTGCCAGCAGTGAAGCGCCCAAAAAGGCGGGATTATACGAGCAGTACTTC.

This chain joins TRBV11-3 and TRBJ2-5; D remains unclear. CDR1 is SGHNT and CDR2 is YENEEA in the germline V gene. V lost 1 base and J 5 bases, leaving 8 bases between the germline ends. This CDR3 is built from 13 residues. The CDR3 region has the DNA TGTGCCAGCAGCTTAGGACATTCGGAGACCCAGTACTTC. This encodes CASSLGHSETQYF.

The chain has TRBV19 and TRBJ1-1; no firm D call. Trimming cost V 5 bases and J 0 bases, with 10 bases left between them. CDR1 LNHDA and CDR2 SQIVND come from the germline V gene (reference sequence). The CDR3 has 14 residues. CDR3 sequence reads: CASSSQEVNTEAFF. CDR3 DNA: TGTGCCAGTAGTTCCCAAGAGGTGAACACTGAAGCTTTCTTT.

This clone was picked up one time. The V gene is TRBV6-4, the J gene TRBJ2-7; 9 bases fit TRBD1. The CDR3 loop spans 16 amino acids. The V gene's germline CDR1 is MRHNA and CDR2 SNTAGT. The V gene end was trimmed by 6 bases and the J gene end by 1 base; junction bases not matched to a gene: 10. The CDR3 nucleotides are TGTGCCAGCAGCCTGGGACAGGGAGTGCGTTCCTACGAGCAGTACTTC. This translates into CASSLGQGVRSYEQYF.